This TCR beta chain was sequenced in a study of cytomegalovirus exposure and HLA in healthy donors. The CDR3 is 14 residues long. The J segment lost 11 bases and the V segment lost 3 bases, leaving 7 bases of the junction unmatched. Germline values: CDR1 MGHRA, CDR2 YSYEKL. 13 Jbeta primers and 60 Vbeta primers were used for the PCR. This table comes from immunoSEQ multiplex PCR, and its TCRdb copy is limited to in-frame clones, with some not included. The data show roughly 100,000 clones, with 82% seen just once and 1.6% held by the top ten. The receptor's source is a man between 45 and 60 years old in good health and CMV-seronegative. The rearrangement links TRBV4-1 to TRBJ1-6; 7 positions match TRBD1. Sequenced: PBMCs. CDR3 residues: CASSHDREAAPLHF. The DNA of the CDR3 is TGCGCCAGCAGCCATGACAGGGAAGCGGCACCCCTCCACTTT.